The next 2 T cell receptor beta chains were all read from a single sample in a study of blood T cells in healthy people across ages. A second PCR, run for about 7 to 11 cycles, used a sample-barcoded 5' primer plus a J-beta primer mix. Using its own MiXCR run on the 5' RACE reads, TCRdb lists one record per CDR3 protein. The profile shows some 730,000 distinct CDR3 sequences, 22% of them singletons. The sample taken for sequencing was blood. The receptors derive from a man between 65 and 85 years old in good health.

This chain joins TRBV29-1 and TRBJ1-2, with D uncertain. Germline lookup yields CDR1 SQVTM and CDR2 ANQGSEA. The germline V and J ends were trimmed by 7 bases and 8 bases, with 11 bases remaining between them. The CDR3 sequence is 10 residues long. CDR3 nucleotide sequence: TGCAGCGCTACCCGAGACGGCTACACCTTC. It specifies CSATRDGYTF.

Of note for this clonotype: Relative to the germline gene, one junction end is altered; a read error may explain this. This chain links TRBV30 with TRBJ2-4, with D tentatively TRBD2 (6 bases). The length of the CDR3 is 14 residues. CDR1 is GTSNPN, CDR2 SVGIG, per germline (reference sequence). Here the CDR3 reads CAGSAGLAKNIQYF. The DNA of the CDR3 is TGTGCCGGGAGCGCGGGACTAGCCAAAAACATTCAGTACTTC. The full variable domain, its missing parts supplied by reference TRBV30 and TRBJ2-4, is SQTIHQWPATLVQPVGSPLSLECTVEGTSNPNLYWYRQAAGRGLQLLFYSVGIGQISSEVPQNLSASRPQDRQFILSSKKLLLSDSGFYLCAGSAGLAKNIQYFGAGTRLSVL.